A single sample gave rise to the 17 T cell receptor beta chains below, sequenced in a study of human T cells and chemical hapten exposure. One entry per CDR3 protein results from TCRdb running MiXCR on the RACE reads. The sample carries some 60,000 distinct CDR3 sequences, about 11% recorded once. Noted time point: pre-sensitization, week 0. Treatment denoted: therapeutic diphenylcyclopropenone sensitization with weekly scalp DPC. Sample: whole blood, taken in connection with sensitization to the hapten diphenylcyclopropenone (DPC). These receptors originate from a woman in her forties with alopecia areata. Some clones in this sample may be carry-over from other donors' samples.

This chain connects TRBV28 to TRBJ2-7; no definite D call. The CDR3 loop spans 15 amino acids. Germline V lookup: CDR1 MDHEN, CDR2 SYDVKM. The V end lost 5 bases, the J end lost 0 bases, and 14 bases lay between the germline ends. As DNA, the CDR3 is TGTGCCAGCAGTCCTCCTCCCTTACTCTCCTACGAGCAGTACTTC. Translating gives CASSPPPLLSYEQYF.

The V call is TRBV20-1, the J call TRBJ2-5; 12 bases map to TRBD2. This CDR3 comprises 15 residues. Germline loops: CDR1 DFQATT, CDR2 SNEGSKA (reference sequence). The ends lost 3 bases at V and 1 base at J; junction bases unmatched: 3. CDR3 nucleotide sequence: TGCAGTGCTAGGGGGACTAGCGGGCCCCAAGAGACCCAGTACTTC. Translation: CSARGTSGPQETQYF.

This clonotype was observed a handful of times. The rearrangement uses TRBV7-3 and TRBJ2-5, with D perhaps matching TRBD1 (8 bases). The V end was cut by 4 bases, the J end by 2 bases, with 26 bases between. The length of the CDR3 is 19 residues. Germline lookup yields CDR1 SGHTA and CDR2 FQGTGA. CDR3 residues: CASSSLPGQGGAQQETQYF. The DNA for the CDR3 is TGTGCCAGCAGCTCGCTCCCCGGACAGGGAGGGGCACAACAAGAGACCCAGTACTTC.

This clonotype was detected ten times or more. As DNA, the CDR3 is TGTGCCAGCAGCCAAGGGGACCATTACACCGGGGAGCTGTTTTTT. It codes for CASSQGDHYTGELFF. The gene calls are TRBV3-1 and TRBJ2-2; D might be TRBD1 or TRBD2, each matching 5 bases. CDR3 length: 15 residues. The germline V and J ends were trimmed by 1 base and 3 bases, with 9 bases remaining between them. Germline loops: CDR1 LGHDT, CDR2 YNNKEL (reference sequence).

This chain links TRBV12-3 or TRBV12-4 with TRBJ1-6, with 7 positions matching TRBD1. The CDR3 runs 15 residues. Trimming removed 2 bases from V and 8 bases from J; junction bases left unmatched: 6. The CDR3 coding sequence is TGTGCCAGCAGTTTATTGACGGACAGGCATTCACCCCTCCACTTT. This gives the protein CASSLLTDRHSPLHF.

This clonotype appeared once. J is TRBJ2-2 and V is TRBV28; D remains unclear. V lost 6 bases and J lost 7, with 9 bases in between. This CDR3 is built from 12 residues. The germline V gene encodes CDR1 MDHEN and CDR2 SYDVKM. The CDR3 region has the DNA TGTGCCAGCAGAAAGAGTGGCGGGGAGCTGTTTTTT. Amino acids: CASRKSGGELFF.

This chain links TRBV30 with TRBJ1-5, with D hard to call. Between the trimmed V and J ends, which lost 0 bases and 4 bases, there was a span of 7 bases. The germline CDR1 and CDR2 sequences are GTSNPN and SVGIG (reference sequence). The CDR3 spans 13 residues. The CDR3 protein is CAWSVSRNQPQHF. The CDR3 region has the DNA TGTGCCTGGAGTGTTTCCCGTAATCAGCCCCAGCATTTT.

The V and J genes are TRBV11-1 and TRBJ2-7; D possibly matches TRBD1 or TRBD2 (6 bases each). Deletions cut 5 bases from V and 4 bases from J, with 21 bases between. This CDR3 spans 16 amino acids. The V gene's germline CDR1 is SGHAT and CDR2 FQDESV (reference sequence). CDR3 DNA sequence: TGTGCCAGCAGCGCCAGGGGCGCGGGGTTTTTGTACGAGCAGTACTTC. Translated: CASSARGAGFLYEQYF.

In its sample, this clonotype was seen many times. The V call is TRBV6-4, the J call TRBJ2-2; D is tentatively TRBD1 or TRBD2 (6 bases each). Trimming left V 8 bases short and J 3 bases short, with 13 bases between. Germline lookup yields CDR1 MRHNA and CDR2 SNTAGT. The CDR3 contains 14 residues. The CDR3 nucleotides are TGTGCCAGCTCCCGGAGGGGGGACACCGGGGAGCTGTTTTTT. It codes for CASSRRGDTGELFF.

The chain links TRBV7-9 to TRBJ1-4, with no clear D. V was trimmed by 4 bases and J by 8 bases, leaving 14 bases between them. The CDR3 covers 14 residues. CDR1 is SEHNR and CDR2 is FQNEAQ in the germline V gene (reference sequence). CDR3 in amino acids: CASSSRSGAEKLFF. The CDR3 DNA reads TGTGCCAGCAGCTCCAGGTCTGGAGCGGAAAAACTGTTTTTT. The full variable domain, with the rest looked up from reference TRBV7-9 and TRBJ1-4, is DTGVSQNPRHKITKRGQNVTFRCDPISEHNRLYWYRQTLGQGPEFLTYFQNEAQLEKSRLLSDRFSAERPKGSFSTLEIQRTEQGDSAMYLCASSSRSGAEKLFFGSGTQLSVL.

The sample holds many counts of this clonotype. The V gene is TRBV12-3 or TRBV12-4, the J gene TRBJ2-1, with TRBD2 identical over 10 bases. CDR3 length equals 17 residues. V shed 3 bases, J shed 6 bases, and the junction held 11 bases outside the gene matches. CDR3: CASSFPLGLAGVNEQFF. In nucleotides, the CDR3 is TGTGCCAGCAGTTTTCCCCTCGGGCTAGCGGGGGTCAATGAGCAGTTCTTC.

A word on this clonotype: Germline and junction disagree at one end, which may indicate a read error. The genes are TRBV4-3 and TRBJ2-1; weak D call: TRBD2 (5 bases). This CDR3 is built from 15 residues. Germline CDR1 reads LGHNA; CDR2 reads YSLEER. CDR3 protein: CASSSGVAGYNEQLF. CDR3 bases: TGCGCCAGCAGCTCCGGGGTAGCCGGGTACAATGAGCAGCTCTTC.

The CDR3 sequence: CASSEWDYEQYF. The CDR3 DNA is TGCGCCAGCAGTGAGTGGGATTACGAGCAGTACTTC. The chain links TRBV10-2 to TRBJ2-7; D is undetermined. In germline, CDR1 is WSHSY, CDR2 SAAADI. The CDR3 extends over 12 amino acids. V was cut by 1 base and J by 4 bases, with 5 bases left in between.

This clonotype was counted a few times. V is TRBV20-1 and J is TRBJ1-1; D is perhaps TRBD1 (5 bases). Germline values: CDR1 DFQATT, CDR2 SNEGSKA (reference sequence). The V and J ends lost 0 bases and 4 bases respectively, with 12 bases between them. The CDR3 has 14 residues. The CDR3 is CSARESPGRTEAFF. The CDR3 nucleotides are TGCAGTGCTAGAGAGTCCCCAGGGCGCACTGAAGCTTTCTTT.

There are many counts of this clonotype. The genes are TRBV20-1 and TRBJ2-4, with D maybe TRBD1 (6 bases). Trimming left V 1 base short and J 7 bases short, with 26 bases between. This CDR3 has 18 amino acids. Germline CDR1 is DFQATT and CDR2 is SNEGSKA (reference sequence). CDR3 loop: CSARVAQAAGATGNIQYF. As DNA, the CDR3 is TGCAGTGCTAGAGTAGCCCAGGCCGCAGGGGCCACGGGGAACATTCAGTACTTC.

In this sample, this clonotype turned up a few times. V gene TRBV5-4 combines with J gene TRBJ2-1, with D tentatively TRBD1 (6 bases). This CDR3 has 18 amino acids. V was cut by 4 bases and J by 2 bases, with 22 bases left in between. Germline V gene lookup returns CDR1 SGHNT and CDR2 YYREEE (reference sequence). The CDR3 nucleotides read TGTGCCAGCAGCCTCGCTCTCTCTAGGGGGTGGGCCTACAATGAGCAGTTCTTC. Translating it yields CASSLALSRGWAYNEQFF. The full variable domain, with the rest looked up from reference TRBV5-4 and TRBJ2-1, is ETGVTQSPTHLIKTRGQQVTLRCSSQSGHNTVSWYQQALGQGPQFIFQYYREEENGRGNFPPRFSGLQFPNYSSELNVNALELDDSALYLCASSLALSRGWAYNEQFFGPGTRLTVL.

This clonotype was seen many times. The chain combines TRBV20-1 with TRBJ2-7, with 7 nucleotides matching TRBD1. The germline V gene encodes CDR1 DFQATT and CDR2 SNEGSKA (reference sequence). V dropped 2 bases and J dropped 1; count of bases not matched to a gene: 14. The CDR3 loop spans 17 amino acids. The CDR3 coding sequence is TGCAGTGCTAGACGGCCCAGACAGGGAAGGACATCCTACGAGCAGTACTTC. Translation gives CSARRPRQGRTSYEQYF.